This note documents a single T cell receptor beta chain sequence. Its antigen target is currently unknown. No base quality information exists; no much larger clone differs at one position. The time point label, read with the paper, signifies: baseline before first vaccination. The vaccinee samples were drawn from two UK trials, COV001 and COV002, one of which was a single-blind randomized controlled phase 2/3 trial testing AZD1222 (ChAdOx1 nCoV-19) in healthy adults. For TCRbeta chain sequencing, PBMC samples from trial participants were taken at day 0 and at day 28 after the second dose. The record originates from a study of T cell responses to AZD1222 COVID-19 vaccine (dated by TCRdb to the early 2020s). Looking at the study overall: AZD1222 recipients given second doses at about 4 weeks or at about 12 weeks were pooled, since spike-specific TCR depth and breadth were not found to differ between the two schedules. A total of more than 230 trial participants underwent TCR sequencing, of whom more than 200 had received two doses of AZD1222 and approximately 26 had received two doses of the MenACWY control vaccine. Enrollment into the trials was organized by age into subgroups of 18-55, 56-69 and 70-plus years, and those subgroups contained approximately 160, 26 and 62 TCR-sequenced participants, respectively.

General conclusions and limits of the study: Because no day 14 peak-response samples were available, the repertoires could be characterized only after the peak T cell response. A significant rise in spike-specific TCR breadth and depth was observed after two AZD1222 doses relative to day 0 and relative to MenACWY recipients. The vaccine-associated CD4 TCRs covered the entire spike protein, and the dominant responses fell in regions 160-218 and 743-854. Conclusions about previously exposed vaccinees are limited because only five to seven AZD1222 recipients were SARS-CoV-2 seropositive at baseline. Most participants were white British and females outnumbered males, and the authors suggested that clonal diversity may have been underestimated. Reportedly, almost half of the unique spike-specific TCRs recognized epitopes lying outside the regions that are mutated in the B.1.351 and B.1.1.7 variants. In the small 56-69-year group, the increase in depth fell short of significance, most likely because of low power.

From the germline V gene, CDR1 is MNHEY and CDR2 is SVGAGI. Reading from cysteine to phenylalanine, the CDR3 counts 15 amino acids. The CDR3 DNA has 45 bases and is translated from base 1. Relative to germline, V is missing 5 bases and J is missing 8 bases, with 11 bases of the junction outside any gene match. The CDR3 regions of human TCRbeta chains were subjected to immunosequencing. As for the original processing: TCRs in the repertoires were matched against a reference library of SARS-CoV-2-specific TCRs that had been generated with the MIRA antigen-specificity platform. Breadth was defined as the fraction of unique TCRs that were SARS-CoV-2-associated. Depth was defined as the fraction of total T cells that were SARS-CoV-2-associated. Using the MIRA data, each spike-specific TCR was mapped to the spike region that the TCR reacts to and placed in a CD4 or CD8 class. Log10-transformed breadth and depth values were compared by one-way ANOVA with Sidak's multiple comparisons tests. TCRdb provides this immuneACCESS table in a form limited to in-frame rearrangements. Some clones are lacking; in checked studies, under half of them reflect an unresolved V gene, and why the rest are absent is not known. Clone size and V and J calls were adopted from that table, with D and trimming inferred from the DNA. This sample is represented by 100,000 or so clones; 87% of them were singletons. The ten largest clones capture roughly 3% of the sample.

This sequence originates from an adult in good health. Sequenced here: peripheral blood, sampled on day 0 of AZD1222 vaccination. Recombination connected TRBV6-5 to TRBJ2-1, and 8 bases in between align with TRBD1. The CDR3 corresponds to CASSPWDRTKDEQFF. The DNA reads TGTGCCAGCAGTCCGTGGGACAGGACGAAGGATGAGCAGTTCTTC.